Reported below is one TCR beta chain. This receptor's antigen is unknown. Per-base quality was not reported, and no clone a single base away is much larger than it. CDR1 and CDR2 (SEHNR, FQNEAQ) derive from the germline V gene (reference sequence). Trimming takes 5 bases from V and 3 bases from J, and the germline ends sit 15 bases apart. The CDR3 runs 15 residues from the cysteine to the phenylalanine. The CDR3 DNA has 45 bases and is translated from base 1. The data belong to a study of blood T cell repertoires in COVID-19 (dated by TCRdb to 2018 to 2021). With regard to the full study: Collaborator samples came from the United States, Italy and Spain and covered acute and convalescent phases of COVID-19. The prospective study material was composed of cDNA or gDNA derived from T cells, B-cell-depleted T cells, or PBMCs. Subjects who had been exposed to COVID-19, were actively infected with it, or had recovered from it provided the deeply sampled blood TCRbeta repertoires that made up the dataset. A freely available public database, intended as a resource for researchers studying the immune response to SARS-CoV-2, is where the repertoires were released. The samples were drawn from two sources: the first 160 participants of the ongoing ImmuneRACE study, and over 1,000 subjects contributed by 6 global collaborators. Nearly every sample came with metadata listing a de-identified subject ID, COVID-19 status, age in years and sex. Where HLA class I and class II types were available, the types were taken from metadata supplied by the sample provider, not from assay-based typing. Overall results and qualifications from the work: The amount of clinical and demographic metadata varied by source and participant and was provided uncurated.

Participants in the prospective study were enrolled through a virtual design, were aged roughly 18 to 100 years, and lived in roughly 24 United States geographic areas. Cohort assignment in the prospective study relied on participant-reported clinical history from a screening survey and a study questionnaire. ImmuneRACE Cohort 3 recovered participants were defined by two consecutive negative NP/OP PCR tests, healthcare professional clearance, or symptom resolution. Mobile phlebotomists in the prospective study collected whole blood, serum and a nasopharyngeal or oropharyngeal swab from every participant. Over an approximately 2-month period, participants in the prospective study had the option of providing additional blood draws and questionnaires. Blood samples from the prospective study were shipped frozen or at room temperature prior to DNA extraction. The immunoSEQ Assay, a bias-controlled multiplex PCR, was used to amplify TCRbeta CDR3 regions from genomic DNA. On the authors' methods: The number of nucleated cells in each sample was estimated by amplification of reference gene primers within the assay. Sequence reads were collapsed and filtered to measure the absolute abundance of every unique TCRbeta CDR3 rearrangement. For each sample, productive Simpson clonality was calculated as the square root of Simpson's diversity index over productive rearrangements. TCRdb mirrors the immuneACCESS table, restricted to in-frame sequences. Some clones are absent from its copies; in checked studies, under half trace to an unresolved V gene, and the reason for the others is unknown. The V and J calls and clone size were taken over from that table, and D and trimming were inferred from the DNA. The sample table holds roughly 270,000 clones, of which 85% were seen once. 2.5% to 3% of the sample belongs to the ten largest clones.

Sequencing was done on a sample of PBMCs or T cells enriched from blood (not recorded which). The TCR originated in a woman aged 45 to 65 who had recovered from COVID-19. Recombination connected TRBV7-9 to TRBJ2-3; the D gene is possibly TRBD1, with 7 bases matching. The CDR3 in this case is CASSRRRDSTDTQYF. The DNA is as follows: TGTGCCAGCAGCCGAAGGCGGGACAGTACAGATACGCAGTATTTT.